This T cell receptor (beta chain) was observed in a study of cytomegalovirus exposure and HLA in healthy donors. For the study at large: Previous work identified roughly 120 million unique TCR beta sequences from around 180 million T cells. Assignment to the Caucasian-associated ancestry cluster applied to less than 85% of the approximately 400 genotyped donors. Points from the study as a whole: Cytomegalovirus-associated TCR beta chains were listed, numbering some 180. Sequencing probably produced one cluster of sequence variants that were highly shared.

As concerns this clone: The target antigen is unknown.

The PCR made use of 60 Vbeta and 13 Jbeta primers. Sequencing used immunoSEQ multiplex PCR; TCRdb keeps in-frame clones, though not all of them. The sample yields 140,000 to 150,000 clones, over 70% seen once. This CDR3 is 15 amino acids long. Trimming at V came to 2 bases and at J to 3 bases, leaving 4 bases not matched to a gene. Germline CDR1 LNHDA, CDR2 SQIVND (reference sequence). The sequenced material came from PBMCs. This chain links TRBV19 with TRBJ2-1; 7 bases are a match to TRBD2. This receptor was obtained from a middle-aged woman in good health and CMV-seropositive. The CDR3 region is CASSITSDYYNEQFF. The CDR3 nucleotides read TGTGCCAGTAGTATAACTAGCGATTACTACAATGAGCAGTTCTTC. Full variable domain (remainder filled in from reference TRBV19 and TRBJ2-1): DGGITQSPKYLFRKEGQNVTLSCEQNLNHDAMYWYRQDPGQGLRLIYYSQIVNDFQKGDIAEGYSVSREKKESFPLTVTSAQKNPTAFYLCASSITSDYYNEQFFGPGTRLTVL.